This T cell receptor beta chain is drawn from a study of blood T cells in healthy people across ages. Study-level background: Every two T cells gave about one barcoded beta molecule via template switching.

With each sample, at least 5 micrograms of total RNA were extracted. Through a sample-barcoded 5' primer and a J-beta primer mix, a second PCR was run for roughly 7 to 11 cycles. Per sample, CDR3-containing paired-end reads numbered at least 2.5 million. TCRdb used MiXCR to reprocess the 5' RACE reads, holding one entry per CDR3 protein. This table holds hundreds of thousands of distinct CDR3 sequences, about 34% found once. The germline gives CDR1 SGHTA, CDR2 FQGNSA. Trimming shortened V by 4 bases and J by 2 bases, and 9 bases separated the two germline ends. The CDR3 length is 13 residues. The sequence was obtained from a man aged 18 to 29 in good health. The specimen sequenced was blood. The chain joins TRBV7-2 to TRBJ2-7; the D is unclear. The CDR3 DNA reads TGTGCCAGCAGCTCATACATCGCCTACGAGCAGTACTTC. Translation gives CASSSYIAYEQYF.